This T cell receptor beta chain was captured by sequencing in a study of T cell responses to AZD1222 COVID-19 vaccine. On the study more broadly: Second doses were pooled across both intervals (about 4 or about 12 weeks). The study, taken as a whole, reports: Increased Spike-specific TCR breadth and depth were observed after two AZD1222 doses. In the spike-specific TCR repertoire, nearly half reportedly target unmutated variant regions.

Clones were sequenced by immunoSEQ multiplex PCR, and TCRdb holds only the in-frame ones, with some missing. Here the sample spans 160,000 or so clones, less than 90% being singletons. V was clipped by 3 bases and J by 2 bases; unmatched bases: 5. CDR3 length equals 15 residues. Germline V gives CDR1 SEHNR, CDR2 FQNEAQ (reference sequence). As for this clone: Its antigen is not identified.

The chain combines TRBV7-9 with TRBJ2-3, with TRBD1 identical over 7 bases. This TCR was recovered from an adult in good health. This specimen consisted of peripheral blood, obtained on day 0 of AZD1222 vaccination. CDR3 in amino acids: CASSLARGNTDTQYF. The CDR3 DNA reads TGTGCCAGCAGCTTGGCCAGGGGGAACACAGATACGCAGTATTTT.